This T cell receptor (beta chain) was documented in a study of control samples from healthy donors and cancer patients. Sequencing was performed with immunoSEQ multiplex PCR; in TCRdb, only in-frame clones are kept and a portion is missing. The data show about 410,000 clones, 75% to 95% seen once. CDR1 and CDR2 from the germline V gene are SGHRS and YFSETQ. The CDR3 sequence is 16 residues long. V trimming: 4 bases; J trimming: 8 bases; junction bases outside the gene matches: 13. The chain links TRBV5-1 to TRBJ1-4; 8 bases align to TRBD1. The receptor was derived from a man aged 40-55 years with head and neck cancer. The sequenced material came from PBMCs. The CDR3 DNA sequence: TGCGCCAGCAGCCAAACAGACAGGGGAGCGGGAGAAAAACTGTTTTTT. It encodes CASSQTDRGAGEKLFF. The full variable domain, with the rest looked up from reference TRBV5-1 and TRBJ1-4, is KAGVTQTPRYLIKTRGQQVTLSCSPISGHRSVSWYQQTPGQGLQFLFEYFSETQRNKGNFPGRFSGRQFSNSRSEMNVSTLELGDSALYLCASSQTDRGAGEKLFFGSGTQLSVL.